This T cell receptor beta chain stems from a study of somatic mutations in cytotoxic T cells in rheumatoid arthritis. Method: immunoSEQ multiplex PCR; TCRdb's copy keeps in-frame clones and lacks some. The sample includes 15,000 or so clones, about four fifths of them seen just once. CDR3 length: 13 amino acids. In germline, CDR1 is SQVTM, CDR2 ANQGSEA. V lost 2 bases and J lost 0, with 7 bases in between. The sequence was obtained from a woman aged 50 to 60 with rheumatoid arthritis. Material: CD8+ T cells sorted from blood. This chain connects TRBV29-1 to TRBJ2-5; no clear D gene. CDR3 region: CSVELGYQETQYF. CDR3 coding DNA: TGCAGCGTTGAACTCGGATACCAAGAGACCCAGTACTTC. Full variable domain (remainder filled in from reference TRBV29-1 and TRBJ2-5): SAVISQKPSRDICQRGTSLTIQCQVDSQVTMMFWYRQQPGQSLTLIATANQGSEATYESGFVIDKFPISRPNLTFSTLTVSNMSPEDSSIYLCSVELGYQETQYFGPGTRLLVL.